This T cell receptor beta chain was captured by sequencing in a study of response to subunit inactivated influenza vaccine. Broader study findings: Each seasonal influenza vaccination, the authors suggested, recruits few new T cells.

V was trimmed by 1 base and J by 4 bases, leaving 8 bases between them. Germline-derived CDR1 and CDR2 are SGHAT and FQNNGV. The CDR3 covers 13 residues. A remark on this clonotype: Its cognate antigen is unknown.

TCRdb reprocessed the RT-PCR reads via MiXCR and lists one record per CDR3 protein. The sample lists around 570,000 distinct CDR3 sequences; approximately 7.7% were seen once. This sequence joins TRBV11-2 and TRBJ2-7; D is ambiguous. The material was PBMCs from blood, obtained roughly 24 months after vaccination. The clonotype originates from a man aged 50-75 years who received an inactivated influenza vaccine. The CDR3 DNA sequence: TGTGCCAGCAGCTTAGTCCATCAATACGAGCAGTACTTC. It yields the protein CASSLVHQYEQYF.